This T cell receptor beta chain was captured by sequencing in a study of CD8 T cells in ankylosing spondylitis. General study points: Earlier authors reported some of these motif variants in reactive arthritis synovial fluid and blood.

This clonotype was observed at least ten times. Its target is not known. TCRdb reprocessed the 5' RACE reads with MiXCR, giving one entry per CDR3 protein. The sample consists of fewer than 250,000 distinct CDR3 sequences, roughly a tenth of them appearing once. Sequenced: blood, either unsorted or a sorted T cell fraction (not recorded which). The TCR comes from a male donor with ankylosing spondylitis or in good health (not recorded which).

Here the CDR3 reads CSARYFRGGRGGYTF. CDR3 coding DNA: TGCAGTGCTCGATACTTTCGGGGAGGAAGAGGGGGCTACACCTTC. This chain uses TRBV20-1 with TRBJ1-2; D is uncertain. The CDR3 totals 15 residues. Germline loops: CDR1 DFQATT, CDR2 SNEGSKA (reference sequence). V lost 5 bases and J lost 8, with 24 bases in between.